The T cell receptor (beta chain) under discussion was sequenced for a study of T cell repertoires in cytomegalovirus infection. The CDR3 runs to 15 residues. V lost 3 bases to trimming and J lost 0 bases, with 9 bases between them. The germline V gene has CDR1 SNHLY and CDR2 FYNNEI. One entry per CDR3 protein, called by TCRdb with MiXCR from the reads. The repertoire consists of about 210,000 distinct CDR3 sequences, with approximately 7% occurring once and the leading ten covering around 6.5%. This clonotype showed up just a few times. The J gene is TRBJ1-5, the V gene TRBV2; D is undetermined. Input material: PBMCs. The receptor was derived from a human donor in good health (CMV status not recorded). Some clones in this sample may be carry-over from other donors' samples. CDR3 sequence reads: CASSDNRPSNQPQHF. Here the CDR3 DNA reads TGTGCCAGCAGTGATAACAGACCTAGCAATCAGCCCCAGCATTTT.